This is a list of T cell receptor beta chains from one sample in a study of CD4 and CD8 cells across lung adenocarcinoma regions. TCRdb itself ran the PCR reads through MiXCR, one entry per CDR3 protein. The sample contains 16,000 or so distinct CDR3 sequences, roughly 51% of which appear only once. The specimen sequenced was CD8+ T cells from the center of a lung tumor. These receptors all come from a female donor with lung adenocarcinoma. The CD4 and CD8 labels of this study may be unreliable. CDR3s include the opening cysteine and the closing phenylalanine or tryptophan. A D gene is named only where the DNA matches it firmly. Size values are once, few and many counts, or a class for expanded clones, and some rows have none.

. many TRBJ2-4 TRBV20-1 CSAKSILAKNIQYF TGCAGTGCTAAGTCCATTTTAGCCAAAAACATTCAGTACTTC
. many TRBJ2-7 TRBV27 CASSLRQGLSYEQYF TGTGCCAGCAGTTTACGGCAGGGACTCTCCTACGAGCAGTACTTC
. . TRBJ2-3 TRBV7-2 CASSFGRVTDTQYF TGTGCCAGCAGCTTTGGCAGGGTCACAGATACGCAGTATTTT
. . TRBJ2-7 TRBV10-1 CASSEREGQYF TGCGCCAGCAGTGAAAGAGAGGGGCAGTACTTC
TRBD2 . TRBJ2-2 TRBV6-1 CASRSGVITDALFF TGTGCCAGCCGTAGCGGGGTGATCACCGATGCGCTGTTTTTT
TRBD1 few TRBJ2-1 TRBV6-1 CASSVPGDRDENEQFF TGTGCCAGCAGTGTCCCGGGGGACAGGGATGAAAATGAGCAGTTCTTC
TRBD1 medium-sized TRBJ2-3 TRBV10-2 CAAGTGDTDTQYF TGCGCAGCCGGGACAGGGGACACAGATACGCAGTATTTT
TRBD1 large TRBJ2-2 TRBV6-1 CASSVGRGQGVTGELFF TGTGCCAGCAGTGTTGGTCGGGGACAGGGAGTCACCGGGGAGCTGTTTTTT
. . TRBJ2-4 TRBV6-8 CGSSAEIIGNTQYF TGTGGCAGCTCGGCGGAGATAATAGGAAACACGCAGTACTTC
. . TRBJ2-4 TRBV6-1 CGSTSGLRAKDTQYF TGTGGCAGCACCTCGGGGCTGAGAGCCAAAGACACTCAGTATTTC
. . TRBJ2-5 TRBV6-1 CATPGSSAQETQYF TGTGCCACGCCCGGGAGTAGCGCTCAAGAGACCCAGTACTTC
TRBD1 once TRBJ2-5 TRBV6-5 CASSYSGTGRVETQYF TGTGCCAGCAGTTACTCGGGGACAGGCCGTGTGGAGACCCAGTACTTC
. . TRBJ2-3 TRBV4-1 CASSQADGGRGATNTQYF TGCGCCAGCAGCCAAGCAGACGGGGGGCGGGGAGCCACAAATACGCAGTATTTT